This T cell receptor beta chain was sequenced in a study of blood T cell repertoires in COVID-19. Overall study: The United States, Italy and Spain provided the acute and convalescent COVID-19 samples. PBMCs, B-cell-depleted T cells, or T cells were the source of the cDNA or gDNA that made up the material.

Under the authors' procedure: Reference gene primer amplification yielded estimated nucleated cell counts. Profiled with immunoSEQ multiplex PCR; TCRdb holds only in-frame clones, not every one. V and J calls and clone size are those listed in that table; D and trimming were worked out from the DNA. The sample yields 200,000 to 250,000 clones, approximately 91% seen once. The CDR3 has 17 amino acids. Germline CDR1 and CDR2: SEHNR and FQNEAQ (reference sequence). V lost 2 bases to trimming and J lost 4 bases, with 17 bases between them. The sequencing sample was made of peripheral blood. This clonotype originated in a woman aged 40 to 49 who had recovered from COVID-19. The chain recombines TRBV7-9 with TRBJ2-2; the D gene is possibly TRBD2 (6 bases). The CDR3 sequence is CASSLIPSDGGTGELFF. In DNA, the CDR3 is TGTGCCAGCAGCTTAATTCCCAGTGACGGGGGCACCGGGGAGCTGTTTTTT. The complete variable domain, with remaining parts taken from reference TRBV7-9 and TRBJ2-2, reads DTGVSQNPRHKITKRGQNVTFRCDPISEHNRLYWYRQTLGQGPEFLTYFQNEAQLEKSRLLSDRFSAERPKGSFSTLEIQRTEQGDSAMYLCASSLIPSDGGTGELFFGEGSRLTVL.